One sample yielded the 13 T cell receptor beta chains listed below, sequenced in a study of T-cell reconstitution after alpha-beta-depleted transplantation in children. Unique molecular identifiers were incorporated when the TCRbeta library was constructed. TCRdb reanalysed the PCR reads using MiXCR and keeps one entry per CDR3 protein. The sample holds about 260,000 distinct CDR3 sequences, approximately 10% seen once. Sequencing used peripheral blood, obtained 180 days after TCRalphabeta/CD19-depleted stem cell transplant. The receptors stem from a male patient between 2 and 10 years old who had a stem cell transplant for chronic granulomatous disease, so the T cells may come from the graft donor.

This clonotype was seen ten or more times. The chain joins TRBV20-1 to TRBJ2-2; D not resolved. Germline V gene sequence: CDR1 DFQATT, CDR2 SNEGSKA (reference sequence). V was cut by 3 bases and J by 3 bases, with 5 bases left in between. The CDR3 runs 12 residues. The CDR3 is CSASSYTGELFF. The CDR3 nucleotides read TGCAGTGCTAGCAGCTACACCGGGGAGCTGTTTTTT.

This clonotype came up many times. The chain couples TRBV11-2 to TRBJ2-5; D possibly corresponds to TRBD1 (5 bases). CDR3 length equals 15 residues. V lost 0 bases and J 1 base, leaving 9 bases between the germline ends. CDR1 is SGHAT, CDR2 FQNNGV, per germline. The DNA for the CDR3 is TGTGCCAGCAGCTTAGATGGGGCAGGCCAAGAGACCCAGTACTTC. Protein: CASSLDGAGQETQYF.

With respect to this clonotype: This clone may be a read error of a much larger clone one base away. Likely a read error: the CDR3 ends without its conserved phenylalanine or tryptophan. CDR3: CASSVGGGTNTGELFS. DNA for the CDR3: TGTGCCAGCAGCGTAGGCGGGGGGACGAACACCGGGGAGCTGTTTTCT. V usage is TRBV9 and J usage is TRBJ2-2, with 8 positions matching TRBD2. Germline V lookup: CDR1 SGDLS, CDR2 YYNGEE. V shed 0 bases and J 0 bases; nucleotides not matched to a gene: 1. CDR3 size: 16 residues.

This clonotype was recorded at least ten times. The rearrangement joins TRBV30 to TRBJ1-5; D gene unclear. V dropped 3 bases and J dropped 0 bases, with 6 bases sitting between them. CDR1 and CDR2 from the germline V gene are GTSNPN and SVGIG (reference sequence). The CDR3 is 13 residues long. The CDR3 nucleotides are TGTGCCTGGAGCGGGGATAGCAATCAGCCCCAGCATTTT. Encoded protein: CAWSGDSNQPQHF.

This clonotype was counted many times. The chain is built from TRBV20-1 and TRBJ2-3; 10 bases map to TRBD2. Germline-derived CDR1 and CDR2 are DFQATT and SNEGSKA (reference sequence). CDR3 size: 13 residues. The V and J ends lost 5 bases and 3 bases, in that order; junction bases with no gene match: 2. The chain's CDR3 is CSALTSGTDTQYF. The CDR3 DNA is TGCAGTGCTTTGACTAGCGGGACAGATACGCAGTATTTT.

As regards this clonotype: A read error may be the cause here, since a much bigger clone is one base away. The CDR3 end shows no conserved phenylalanine or tryptophan, and so a read error is likely. The genes are TRBV9 and TRBJ1-6, with TRBD1 matching over 9 bases. J was trimmed by 8 bases and V by 4 bases; bases with no gene match: 4. The CDR3 has 14 amino acids. CDR1 and CDR2 from the germline V gene are SGDLS and YYNGEE. The CDR3: CASSIRQGDSPLHS. The DNA of the CDR3 is TGTGCCAGCAGCATAAGACAGGGGGATTCACCCCTCCACTCT.

This clonotype was detected many times. The chain has TRBV6-6 and TRBJ2-5; TRBD1 matches 9 bases. Losses at the gene ends were 5 bases for V and 4 bases for J; bases not matched to a gene: 2. Germline V gene sequence: CDR1 MNHNY, CDR2 SVGAGI (reference sequence). This CDR3 is built from 13 residues. CDR3 in amino acids: CASSMTGGETQYF. CDR3 coding DNA: TGTGCCAGCAGTATGACAGGGGGAGAGACCCAGTACTTC.

Many counts were recorded for this clonotype. This chain connects TRBV7-9 to TRBJ1-2, with a possible D match to TRBD1 (6 bases). Germline assignment: CDR1 SEHNR and CDR2 FQNEAQ (reference sequence). There are 16 residues in the CDR3. V lost 5 bases, J lost 3 bases, and 19 bases lay in between. The CDR3 bases are TGTGCCAGCAGCAGCCACCCGGAGGGGGGCGACTATGGCTACACCTTC. It codes for CASSSHPEGGDYGYTF.

At least ten counts were recorded for this clonotype. V usage is TRBV7-2 and J usage is TRBJ2-3; a weak D match, TRBD2 (7 bases). The CDR3 runs to 15 residues. CDR1 is SGHTA, CDR2 FQGNSA, per germline. V lost 5 bases to trimming and J lost 1 base, with 13 bases between them. CDR3 sequence reads: CASSTGGRGTDTQYF. The CDR3 DNA sequence: TGTGCCAGCAGCACCGGGGGGCGGGGCACAGATACGCAGTATTTT.

This clonotype has a count of ten or more. This chain uses TRBV6-1 with TRBJ1-5, with 9 bases identical to TRBD1. The V and J ends lost 6 bases and 7 bases, in that order; junction bases with no gene match: 7. CDR3 size: 14 residues. In germline, CDR1 is MNHNS, CDR2 SASEGT. The CDR3 DNA sequence: TGTGCCAGCAGGGCACAGGGGGCTAAGCAGCCCCAGCATTTT. Protein: CASRAQGAKQPQHF.

This clonotype was recorded many times. V and J are TRBV18 and TRBJ2-1; D unclear. Trimming took off 0 bases at V and 3 bases at J, with 6 bases between the two ends. From germline, CDR1 is KGHSH and CDR2 LQKENI. The CDR3 runs to 14 residues. The CDR3 reads CASSPPKGYNEQFF. The CDR3 nucleotides are TGTGCCAGCTCACCACCCAAAGGCTACAATGAGCAGTTCTTC.

This clonotype was counted ten times or more. The chain combines TRBV27 with TRBJ2-3; TRBD2 might be the D (6 bases). This CDR3 is 13 amino acids long. The ends were cut back, 7 bases at V and 1 base at J, with 9 bases in the middle. CDR1 is MNHEY and CDR2 is SMNVEV in the germline V gene (reference sequence). The CDR3 coding sequence is TGTGCCAGCAAACCGGGGGGCACAGATACGCAGTATTTT. Its protein product is CASKPGGTDTQYF.

This clonotype has at least ten counts. The genes are TRBV28 and TRBJ2-5, with a weak D call TRBD2 (5 bases). Germline V lookup: CDR1 MDHEN, CDR2 SYDVKM. The CDR3 contains 14 residues. Trimming removed 2 bases from V and 2 bases from J, with 9 bases in between. The DNA of the CDR3 is TGTGCCAGCAGTTTAGTAGCGCAACAAGAGACCCAGTACTTC. Translation gives CASSLVAQQETQYF.